This entry lists 22 T cell receptor beta chains sequenced from one sample in a study of T cells in Graves' hyperthyroidism and ophthalmopathy. Amplification targeted TCR beta CDR3 regions from RNA transcripts. The HTBI set primed first-round TCR CDR3 RT-PCR. TCRdb re-called the multiplex PCR reads with MiXCR, one entry per CDR3 protein. The data contain around 600,000 distinct CDR3 sequences, around 14% of them singletons. Sequences were obtained from blood. The receptors shown here come from a woman between 18 and 29 years old with Graves' ophthalmopathy.

This clonotype was detected many times. The rearrangement links TRBV6-1 to TRBJ2-7, with 7 bases fitting TRBD1. The CDR3 spans 15 residues. V shed 5 bases and J 4 bases; nucleotides not matched to a gene: 11. Germline V lookup: CDR1 MNHNS, CDR2 SASEGT. The CDR3 sequence: CASSRQGSLVYEQYF. The CDR3 DNA follows: TGTGCCAGCAGTCGACAGGGCTCCCTAGTTTACGAGCAGTACTTC.

This clonotype was recorded many times. The J gene is TRBJ1-2, the V gene TRBV12-3 or TRBV12-4, with D unresolved. Trimming pared 3 bases from V and 4 bases from J, leaving 6 bases between. The CDR3 has 12 amino acids. CDR3 bases: TGTGCCAGCAGTTTTCCCCGCTATGGCTACACCTTC. Protein product: CASSFPRYGYTF.

Ten or more counts support this clonotype. V is TRBV3-1 and J is TRBJ1-1; no clear D gene. Germline V lookup: CDR1 LGHDT, CDR2 YNNKEL (reference sequence). The CDR3 totals 14 residues. The V end was cut by 4 bases, the J end by 2 bases, with 11 bases between. CDR3 sequence (DNA): TGTGCCAGCAGCCGTACGTTAGGCAACACTGAAGCTTTCTTT. Residues: CASSRTLGNTEAFF.

The chain links TRBV5-4 to TRBJ2-7; D not resolved. The CDR3 length is 14 residues. The V and J ends lost 4 bases and 0 bases respectively, with 11 bases between them. Germline CDR1 reads SGHNT; CDR2 reads YYREEE (reference sequence). The CDR3 region has the DNA TGTGCCAGCAGCCCCACGTGGGGCTCCTACGAGCAGTACTTC. Amino acid sequence: CASSPTWGSYEQYF. The full variable domain, with the rest looked up from reference TRBV5-4 and TRBJ2-7, is ETGVTQSPTHLIKTRGQQVTLRCSSQSGHNTVSWYQQALGQGPQFIFQYYREEENGRGNFPPRFSGLQFPNYSSELNVNALELDDSALYLCASSPTWGSYEQYFGPGTRLTVT.

V is TRBV6-1 and J is TRBJ1-5; D ambiguous. V lost 1 base to trimming and J lost 4 bases, with 8 bases between them. The CDR3 is made up of 14 amino acids. Germline CDR1 is MNHNS and CDR2 is SASEGT. The CDR3 sequence: CASSEGRVNQPQHF. In DNA, the CDR3 is TGTGCCAGCAGTGAAGGGCGGGTGAATCAGCCCCAGCATTTT.

Ten or more counts support this clonotype. The chain recombines TRBV11-2 with TRBJ2-7; no clear D gene. The CDR3 contains 15 residues. Germline loops: CDR1 SGHAT, CDR2 FQNNGV. The ends were cut back, 0 bases at V and 5 bases at J, with 14 bases in the middle. The CDR3 bases are TGTGCCAGCAGCTTAGAGGGTAGGAGCTTGAACGAGCAGTACTTC. Protein: CASSLEGRSLNEQYF.

At least ten counts were recorded for this clonotype. The rearrangement uses TRBV6-5 and TRBJ2-7; D is perhaps TRBD1 (5 bases). CDR3 size: 13 residues. The V and J ends lost 0 bases and 9 bases respectively, with 12 bases between them. CDR1 is MNHEY, CDR2 SVGAGI, per germline. The CDR3 loop reads CASSYSPRGGQYF. The CDR3 nucleotides read TGTGCCAGCAGTTACTCGCCTAGGGGTGGGCAGTACTTC.

Many counts were recorded for this clonotype. This sequence joins TRBV4-1 and TRBJ1-1; D is undetermined. The CDR3 extends over 12 amino acids. V dropped 0 bases and J dropped 7 bases, with 6 bases sitting between them. CDR1 and CDR2 from the germline V gene are MGHRA and YSYEKL. CDR3 residues: CASSQDGREAFF. The DNA for the CDR3 is TGCGCCAGCAGCCAAGATGGCCGTGAAGCTTTCTTT.

The table lists this clonotype with many counts. V and J are TRBV12-3 or TRBV12-4 and TRBJ2-7, with TRBD1 as a possible D gene (5 bases). The CDR3 spans 13 residues. The germline V and J ends were trimmed by 3 bases and 1 base, with 7 bases remaining between them. In DNA, the CDR3 is TGTGCCAGCAGTTTTGACAGTTCCTACGAGCAGTACTTC. It specifies CASSFDSSYEQYF.

This clonotype was seen ten or more times. The chain links TRBV20-1 to TRBJ2-7, with TRBD1 as a possible D gene (6 bases). Per germline, CDR1 DFQATT and CDR2 SNEGSKA (reference sequence). The CDR3 sequence is 13 residues long. V lost 6 bases, J lost 2 bases, and 14 bases lay in between. The CDR3 here is CSAAPDSPYEQYF. The DNA of the CDR3 is TGCAGTGCCGCCCCGGACAGCCCCTACGAGCAGTACTTC.

This clonotype was detected ten times or more. The chain joins TRBV6-5 to TRBJ1-1; 8 nucleotides agree with TRBD1. The V gene end was trimmed by 2 bases and the J gene end by 7 bases; junction bases not matched to a gene: 9. The V gene's germline CDR1 is MNHEY and CDR2 SVGAGI. This CDR3 is built from 15 residues. CDR3 bases: TGTGCCAGCAGTTACGTGACAGGGGCTGGGGGTGAAGCTTTCTTT. Protein product: CASSYVTGAGGEAFF.

The CDR3 is CASSSRYYGYTF. The CDR3 DNA follows: TGTGCCAGCAGTTCCCGCTACTATGGCTACACCTTC. The V gene is TRBV12-3 or TRBV12-4, the J gene TRBJ1-2, with D unresolved. V lost 4 bases and J 3 bases, leaving 6 bases between the germline ends. The CDR3 spans 12 residues.

V is TRBV29-1 and J is TRBJ1-2; 7 nucleotides match TRBD1. Germline V gene lookup returns CDR1 SQVTM and CDR2 ANQGSEA. The ends lost 5 bases at V and 2 bases at J; junction bases unmatched: 8. The CDR3 totals 14 residues. CDR3 residues: CSVSGTETNYGYTF. DNA for the CDR3: TGCAGCGTTTCCGGGACAGAGACAAACTATGGCTACACCTTC.

The chain has TRBV11-3 and TRBJ2-2; maybe TRBD1 (5 bases). The CDR3 extends over 16 amino acids. Germline CDR1 and CDR2: SGHNT and YENEEA. V was cut by 5 bases and J by 3 bases, with 16 bases left in between. The CDR3 protein is CASSTGHSTDTGELFF. Here the CDR3 DNA reads TGTGCCAGCAGCACAGGACACTCTACGGACACCGGGGAGCTGTTTTTT.

This clonotype was recorded many times. The CDR3 loop is CASSRLRREDTDTQYF. DNA for the CDR3: TGTGCCAGCAGTAGACTTAGGAGGGAAGACACAGATACGCAGTATTTT. The chain joins TRBV27 to TRBJ2-3, with a weak D call TRBD2 (6 bases). This CDR3 has 16 amino acids. Trimming pared 5 bases from V and 2 bases from J, leaving 17 bases between. Germline-derived CDR1 and CDR2 are MNHEY and SMNVEV (reference sequence).

This clonotype appeared once. The V gene is TRBV18, the J gene TRBJ2-4; no firm D call. There are 18 residues in the CDR3. Germline V lookup: CDR1 KGHSH, CDR2 LQKENI. V lost 4 bases and J 0 bases, leaving 19 bases between the germline ends. The CDR3 is CASSRADPSTLAKNIQYF. In nucleotides, the CDR3 is TGTGCCAGCTCACGCGCAGATCCTTCGACACTAGCCAAAAACATTCAGTACTTC.

This clonotype was seen ten or more times. The gene calls are TRBV28 and TRBJ1-2, with a weak D call TRBD1 (6 bases). Per germline, CDR1 MDHEN and CDR2 SYDVKM. Trimming removed 6 bases at V and 5 bases at J, with 13 bases between. The CDR3 is 13 residues long. The CDR3 here is CASREGQMYGYTF. The CDR3 coding sequence is TGTGCCAGCAGGGAAGGACAGATGTATGGCTACACCTTC.

CDR3 sequence (DNA): TGTGCCAGCAGTCAGGGTACAACTAATGAAAAACTGTTTTTT. Its translation is CASSQGTTNEKLFF. The chain recombines TRBV6-1 with TRBJ1-4, with a tentative D call TRBD1 (5 bases). Germline V CDR1 and CDR2: MNHNS, SASEGT. V lost 5 bases and J 0 bases, leaving 7 bases between the germline ends. This CDR3 is 14 amino acids long.

Only a few counts were recorded for this clonotype. The genes are TRBV19 and TRBJ2-5; 7 bases agree with TRBD1. The V gene's germline CDR1 is LNHDA and CDR2 SQIVND (reference sequence). CDR3 length equals 17 residues. V shed 6 bases, J shed 4 bases, and the junction held 17 bases outside the gene matches. The chain's CDR3 is CASSQQGSRGVGETQYF. The CDR3, as DNA: TGTGCCAGTAGCCAACAGGGGTCTAGGGGAGTTGGAGAGACCCAGTACTTC.

This clonotype was observed a few times. This sequence joins TRBV5-4 and TRBJ2-5, with D unclear. The CDR3 has 14 residues. The germline V gene encodes CDR1 SGHNT and CDR2 YYREEE (reference sequence). With 5 bases removed from V and 1 base from J, the gap between germline ends came to 12 bases. For the CDR3, the DNA is TGTGCCAGCAGTTCTATTACGGCCCAAGAGACCCAGTACTTC. Translation: CASSSITAQETQYF.

The table lists this clonotype with many counts. V usage is TRBV30 and J usage is TRBJ1-2; D is perhaps TRBD1 (5 bases). Germline assignment: CDR1 GTSNPN and CDR2 SVGIG (reference sequence). This CDR3 spans 15 amino acids. In nucleotides, the CDR3 is TGTGCAACCGAACGGGACGCTCCGGCTAACTATGGCTACACCTTC. Its translation: CATERDAPANYGYTF.

Ten or more counts support this clonotype. The chain joins TRBV3-1 to TRBJ1-1; tentative D call: TRBD1 (6 bases). Trimming took off 1 base at V and 1 base at J, with 16 bases between the two ends. CDR3 length: 17 amino acids. Germline lookup yields CDR1 LGHDT and CDR2 YNNKEL (reference sequence). CDR3 sequence reads: CASSQGGHREGNTEAFF. The DNA for the CDR3 is TGTGCCAGCAGCCAAGGAGGGCACAGGGAGGGGAACACTGAAGCTTTCTTT.